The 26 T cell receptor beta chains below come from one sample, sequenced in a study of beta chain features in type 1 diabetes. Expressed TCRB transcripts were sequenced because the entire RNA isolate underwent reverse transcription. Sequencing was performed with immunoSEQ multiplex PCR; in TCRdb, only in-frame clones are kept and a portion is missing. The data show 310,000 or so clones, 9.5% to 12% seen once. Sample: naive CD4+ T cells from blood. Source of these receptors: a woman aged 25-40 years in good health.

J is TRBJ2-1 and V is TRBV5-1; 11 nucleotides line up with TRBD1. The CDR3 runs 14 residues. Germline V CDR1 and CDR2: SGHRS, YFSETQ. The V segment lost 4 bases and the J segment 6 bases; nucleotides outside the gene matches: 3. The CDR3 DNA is TGCGCCAGCAGCCCGGACAGGGGGCGCAATGAGCAGTTCTTC. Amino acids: CASSPDRGRNEQFF.

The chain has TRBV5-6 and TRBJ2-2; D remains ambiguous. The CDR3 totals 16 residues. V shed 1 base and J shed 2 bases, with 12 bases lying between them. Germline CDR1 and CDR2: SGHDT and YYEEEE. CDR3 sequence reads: CASSLFALHNTGELFF. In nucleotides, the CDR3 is TGTGCCAGCAGCTTGTTCGCACTCCATAACACCGGGGAGCTGTTTTTT.

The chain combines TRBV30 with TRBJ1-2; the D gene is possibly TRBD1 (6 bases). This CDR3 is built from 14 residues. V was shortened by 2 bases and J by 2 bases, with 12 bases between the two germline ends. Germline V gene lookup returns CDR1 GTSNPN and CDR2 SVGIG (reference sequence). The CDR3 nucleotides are TGTGCCTGGAGTCGGGACATCGAGAACTATGGCTACACCTTC. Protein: CAWSRDIENYGYTF. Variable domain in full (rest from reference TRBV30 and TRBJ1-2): SQTIHQWPATLVQPVGSPLSLECTVEGTSNPNLYWYRQAAGRGLQLLFYSVGIGQISSEVPQNLSASRPQDRQFILSSKKLLLSDSGFYLCAWSRDIENYGYTFGSGTRLTVV.

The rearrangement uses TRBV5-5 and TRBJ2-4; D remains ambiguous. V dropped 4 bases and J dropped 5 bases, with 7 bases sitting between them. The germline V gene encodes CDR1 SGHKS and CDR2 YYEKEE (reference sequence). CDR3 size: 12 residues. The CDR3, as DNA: TGTGCCAGCAGCCATCCAGAAAACATTCAGTACTTC. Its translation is CASSHPENIQYF.

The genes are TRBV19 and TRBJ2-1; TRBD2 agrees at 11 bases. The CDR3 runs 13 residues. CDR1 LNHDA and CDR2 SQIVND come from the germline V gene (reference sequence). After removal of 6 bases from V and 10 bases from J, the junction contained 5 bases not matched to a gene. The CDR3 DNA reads TGTGCCAGTAGGATAACTAGCGGGAGAGAGCAGTTCTTC. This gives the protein CASRITSGREQFF.

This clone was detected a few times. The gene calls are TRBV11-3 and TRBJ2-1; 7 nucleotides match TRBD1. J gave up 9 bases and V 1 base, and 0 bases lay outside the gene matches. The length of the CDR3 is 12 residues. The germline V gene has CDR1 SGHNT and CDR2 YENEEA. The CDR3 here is CASSLGQGEQFF. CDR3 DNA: TGTGCCAGCAGCTTAGGACAGGGTGAGCAGTTCTTC.

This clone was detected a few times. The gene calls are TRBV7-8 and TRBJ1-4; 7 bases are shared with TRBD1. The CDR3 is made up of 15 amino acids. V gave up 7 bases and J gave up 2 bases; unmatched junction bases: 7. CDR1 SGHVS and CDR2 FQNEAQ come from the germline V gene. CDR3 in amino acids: CASTKSTGTNEKLFF. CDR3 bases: TGTGCCAGCACCAAATCGACAGGGACTAATGAAAAACTGTTTTTT. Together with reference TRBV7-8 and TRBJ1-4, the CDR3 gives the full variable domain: GAGVSQSPRYKVAKRGQDVALRCDPISGHVSLFWYQQALGQGPEFLTYFQNEAQLDKSGLPSDRFFAERPEGSVSTLKIQRTQQEDSAVYLCASTKSTGTNEKLFFGSGTQLSVL.

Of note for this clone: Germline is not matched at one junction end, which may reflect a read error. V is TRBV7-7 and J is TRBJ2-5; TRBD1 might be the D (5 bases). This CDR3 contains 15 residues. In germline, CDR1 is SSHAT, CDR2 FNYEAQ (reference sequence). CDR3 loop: CASSLDPGKQETQYF. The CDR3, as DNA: TGTGCTAGCAGCTTGGACCCAGGGAAGCAAGAGACCCAGTACTTC.

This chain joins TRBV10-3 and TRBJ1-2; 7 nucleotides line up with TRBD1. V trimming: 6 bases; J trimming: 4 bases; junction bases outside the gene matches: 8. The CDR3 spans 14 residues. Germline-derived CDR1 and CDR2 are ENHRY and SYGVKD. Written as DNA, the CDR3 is TGTGCCATCAGATCAGGACAGGTTATCTATGGCTACACCTTC. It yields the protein CAIRSGQVIYGYTF.

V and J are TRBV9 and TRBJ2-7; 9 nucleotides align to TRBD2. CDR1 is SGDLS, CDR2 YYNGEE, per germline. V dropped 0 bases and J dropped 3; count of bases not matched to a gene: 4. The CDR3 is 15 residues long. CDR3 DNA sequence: TGTGCCAGCAGCGTAGGTATTAGCGGGAGCTACGAGCAGTACTTC. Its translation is CASSVGISGSYEQYF.

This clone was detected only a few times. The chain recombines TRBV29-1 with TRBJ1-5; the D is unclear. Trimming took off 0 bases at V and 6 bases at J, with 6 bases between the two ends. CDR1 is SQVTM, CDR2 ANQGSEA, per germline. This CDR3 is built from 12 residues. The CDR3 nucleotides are TGCAGCGTTGAAGAGGGAGGTCAGCCCCAGCATTTT. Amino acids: CSVEEGGQPQHF.

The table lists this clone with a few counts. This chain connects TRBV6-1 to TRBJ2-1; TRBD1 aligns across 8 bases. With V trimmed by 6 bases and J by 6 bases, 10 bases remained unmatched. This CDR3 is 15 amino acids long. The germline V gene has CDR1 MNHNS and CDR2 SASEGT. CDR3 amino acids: CASRARTGHTNEQFF. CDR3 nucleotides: TGTGCCAGCAGGGCCCGGACAGGGCACACCAATGAGCAGTTCTTC.

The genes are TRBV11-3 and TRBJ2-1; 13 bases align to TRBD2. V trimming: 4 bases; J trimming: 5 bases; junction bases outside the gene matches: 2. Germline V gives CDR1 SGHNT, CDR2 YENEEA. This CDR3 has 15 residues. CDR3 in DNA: TGTGCCAGCAGCTCGGGACTAGCGGGAAACAATGAGCAGTTCTTC. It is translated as CASSSGLAGNNEQFF.

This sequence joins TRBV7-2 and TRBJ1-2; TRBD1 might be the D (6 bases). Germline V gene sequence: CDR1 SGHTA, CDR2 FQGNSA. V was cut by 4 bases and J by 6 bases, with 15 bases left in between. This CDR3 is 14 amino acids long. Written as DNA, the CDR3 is TGTGCCAGCAGCTCTTATTACAGGGACGATGGCTACACCTTC. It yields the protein CASSSYYRDDGYTF.

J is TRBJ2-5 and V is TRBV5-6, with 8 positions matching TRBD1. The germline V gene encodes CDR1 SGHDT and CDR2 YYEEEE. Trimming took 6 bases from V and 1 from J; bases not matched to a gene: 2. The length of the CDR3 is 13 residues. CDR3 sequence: CASNRGAQETQYF. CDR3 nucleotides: TGTGCCAGCAACAGGGGGGCCCAAGAGACCCAGTACTTC.

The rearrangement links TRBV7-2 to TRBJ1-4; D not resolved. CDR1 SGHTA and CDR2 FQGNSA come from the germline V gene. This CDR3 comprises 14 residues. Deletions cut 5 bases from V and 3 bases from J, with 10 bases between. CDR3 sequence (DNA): TGTGCCAGCAGCCGAGGGCGACCTAATGAAAAACTGTTTTTT. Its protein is CASSRGRPNEKLFF.

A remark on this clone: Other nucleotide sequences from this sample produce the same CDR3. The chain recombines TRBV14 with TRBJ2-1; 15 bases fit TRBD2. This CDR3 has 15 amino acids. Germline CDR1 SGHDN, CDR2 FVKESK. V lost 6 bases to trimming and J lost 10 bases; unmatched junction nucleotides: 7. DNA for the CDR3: TGTGCCAGCAGTCGGGGACTAGCGGGAGGTGGAGAGCAGTTCTTC. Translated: CASSRGLAGGGEQFF.

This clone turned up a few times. Written as DNA, the CDR3 is TGTGCCAGCAGCTTGAGCCCCACCGGGGAGCTGTTTTTT. Translating gives CASSLSPTGELFF. This chain connects TRBV7-6 to TRBJ2-2; no reliable D call. Trimming cost V 3 bases and J 4 bases, with 6 bases left between them. This CDR3 is built from 13 residues. Germline CDR1 reads SGHVS; CDR2 reads FNYEAQ. The full variable domain, its missing parts supplied by reference TRBV7-6 and TRBJ2-2, is GAGVSQSPRYKVTKRGQDVALRCDPISGHVSLYWYRQALGQGPEFLTYFNYEAQQDKSGLPNDRFSAERPEGSISTLTIQRTEQRDSAMYRCASSLSPTGELFFGEGSRLTVL.

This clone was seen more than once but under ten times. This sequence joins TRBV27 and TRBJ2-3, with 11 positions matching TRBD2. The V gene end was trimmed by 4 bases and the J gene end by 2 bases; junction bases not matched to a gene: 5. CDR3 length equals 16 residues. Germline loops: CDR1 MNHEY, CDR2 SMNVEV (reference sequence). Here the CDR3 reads CASSSPGLAATDTQYF. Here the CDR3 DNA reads TGTGCCAGCAGTTCTCCGGGACTAGCGGCCACAGATACGCAGTATTTT.

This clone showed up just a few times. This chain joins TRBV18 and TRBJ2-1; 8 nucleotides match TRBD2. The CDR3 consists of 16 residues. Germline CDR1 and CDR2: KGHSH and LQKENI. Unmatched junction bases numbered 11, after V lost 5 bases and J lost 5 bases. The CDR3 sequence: CASSTSGTRGNNEQFF. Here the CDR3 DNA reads TGTGCCAGCTCAACCTCCGGGACTAGAGGGAACAATGAGCAGTTCTTC.

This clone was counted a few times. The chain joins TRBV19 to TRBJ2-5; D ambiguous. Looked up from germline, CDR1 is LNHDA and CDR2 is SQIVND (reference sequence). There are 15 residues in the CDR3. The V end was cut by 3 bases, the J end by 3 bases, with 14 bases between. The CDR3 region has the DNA TGTGCCAGTAGTATTATAAAAGCCCGAGAAGAGACCCAGTACTTC. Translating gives CASSIIKAREETQYF.

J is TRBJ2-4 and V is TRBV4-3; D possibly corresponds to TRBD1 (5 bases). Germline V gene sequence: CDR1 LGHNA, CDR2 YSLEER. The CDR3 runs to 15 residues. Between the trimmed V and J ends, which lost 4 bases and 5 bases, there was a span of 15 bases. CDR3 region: CASSRNSGNQNIQYF. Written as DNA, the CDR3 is TGCGCCAGCAGCCGAAACTCAGGGAATCAAAACATTCAGTACTTC.

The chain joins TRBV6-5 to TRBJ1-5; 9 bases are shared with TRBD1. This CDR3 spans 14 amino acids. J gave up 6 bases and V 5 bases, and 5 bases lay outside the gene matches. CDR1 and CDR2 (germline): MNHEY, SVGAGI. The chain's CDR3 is CASSPRQGGQPQHF. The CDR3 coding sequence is TGTGCCAGCAGTCCAAGACAGGGGGGTCAGCCCCAGCATTTT.

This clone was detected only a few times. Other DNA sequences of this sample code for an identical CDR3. The CDR3 nucleotides read TGTGCCTGGAGTGTACTAGGCTACGAGCAGTACTTC. This gives the protein CAWSVLGYEQYF. V gene TRBV30 combines with J gene TRBJ2-7, with D perhaps matching TRBD2 (5 bases). V shed 0 bases and J shed 3 bases, with 6 bases lying between them. This CDR3 is 12 amino acids long. CDR1 is GTSNPN, CDR2 SVGIG, per germline (reference sequence).

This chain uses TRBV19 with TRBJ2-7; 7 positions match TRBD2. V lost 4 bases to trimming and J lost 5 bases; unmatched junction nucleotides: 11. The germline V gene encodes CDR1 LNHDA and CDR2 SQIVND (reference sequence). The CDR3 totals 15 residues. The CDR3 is CASSKAGRLGDEQYF. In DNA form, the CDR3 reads TGTGCCAGTAGTAAAGCGGGACGCCTAGGTGACGAGCAGTACTTC.

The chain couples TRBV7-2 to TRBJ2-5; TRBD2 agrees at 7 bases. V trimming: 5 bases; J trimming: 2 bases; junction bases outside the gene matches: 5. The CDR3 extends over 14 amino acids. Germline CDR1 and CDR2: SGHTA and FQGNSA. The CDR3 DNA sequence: TGTGCCAGCAGCCGGACTAGAGGGCAAGAGACCCAGTACTTC. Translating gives CASSRTRGQETQYF.